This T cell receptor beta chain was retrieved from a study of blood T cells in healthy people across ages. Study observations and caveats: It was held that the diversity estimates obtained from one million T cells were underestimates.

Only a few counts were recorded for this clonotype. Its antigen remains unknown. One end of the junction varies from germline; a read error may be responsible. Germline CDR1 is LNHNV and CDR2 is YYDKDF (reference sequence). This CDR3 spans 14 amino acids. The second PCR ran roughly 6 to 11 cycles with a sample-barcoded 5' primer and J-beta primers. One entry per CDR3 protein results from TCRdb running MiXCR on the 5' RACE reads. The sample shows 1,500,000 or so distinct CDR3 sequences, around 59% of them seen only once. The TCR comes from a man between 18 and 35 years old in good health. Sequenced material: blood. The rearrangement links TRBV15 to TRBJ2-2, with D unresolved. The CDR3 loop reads CATSRDGNSGELFF. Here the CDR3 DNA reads TGTGCCACCAGCAGAGATGGGAACTCCGGGGAGCTGTTTTTT.